Following are 15 T cell receptor beta chains from one sample sequenced in a study of cytomegalovirus exposure and HLA in healthy donors. Measured with immunoSEQ multiplex PCR; TCRdb has only the in-frame clones, and not every one. The sample carries over 150,000 clones, around 83% recorded once. Sequencing was performed on PBMCs. The receptors shown here come from a human donor in good health.

V and J are TRBV4-1 and TRBJ1-1, with 8 bases aligning to TRBD1. V dropped 4 bases and J dropped 5; count of bases not matched to a gene: 9. The CDR3 is 15 amino acids. Germline V lookup: CDR1 MGHRA, CDR2 YSYEKL. The CDR3 DNA reads as TGCGCCAGCAGCCCCGGACAGGGAAGTAGGACTGAAGCTTTCTTT. Amino acids: CASSPGQGSRTEAFF.

This chain connects TRBV11-2 to TRBJ2-2; TRBD2 aligns across 12 bases. J lost 5 bases, V lost 6 bases, and 10 bases had no gene match. CDR3 length: 17 residues. From germline, CDR1 is SGHAT and CDR2 FQNNGV. Here the CDR3 DNA reads TGTGCCAGCAGGGATTGGACTAGCGGGATCGGGACCGGGGAGCTGTTTTTT. The encoded protein is CASRDWTSGIGTGELFF.

This chain's CDR3 is CSGREGHGYTF. CDR3 nucleotides: TGCAGCGGGAGGGAAGGGCATGGCTACACCTTC. The chain links TRBV29-1 to TRBJ1-2; no reliable D call. V was clipped by 7 bases and J by 6 bases, with 12 bases between them. CDR1 SQVTM and CDR2 ANQGSEA come from the germline V gene. The CDR3 has 11 residues.

This chain connects TRBV5-1 to TRBJ1-4; TRBD1 agrees at 8 bases. Losses at the gene ends were 0 bases for V and 8 bases for J; bases not matched to a gene: 6. Germline V gene data show CDR1 as SGHRS and CDR2 as YFSETQ. This CDR3 contains 15 residues. The CDR3 DNA reads TGCGCCAGCAGCTTGGCCCAGGGGGCAGGAGAAAAACTGTTTTTT. Translation: CASSLAQGAGEKLFF.

The V gene is TRBV6-6, the J gene TRBJ1-1; D call uncertain. Trimming removed 6 bases from V and 4 bases from J, with 15 bases in between. This CDR3 comprises 14 residues. Germline CDR1 and CDR2: MNHNY and SVGAGI (reference sequence). The CDR3 reads CASSPFGSPTEAFF. CDR3 bases: TGTGCCAGCAGCCCCTTTGGCTCACCCACTGAAGCTTTCTTT.

The CDR3 DNA is TGCGCCAGCAGGTTACAGATCTCTGGGGCCAACGTCCTGACTTTC. Protein sequence: CASRLQISGANVLTF. The chain joins TRBV5-1 to TRBJ2-6; no clear D gene. Germline CDR1 SGHRS, CDR2 YFSETQ. V was cut by 5 bases and J by 0 bases, with 9 bases left in between. This CDR3 contains 15 residues.

The chain links TRBV28 to TRBJ1-2; TRBD1 matches 7 bases. Per germline, CDR1 MDHEN and CDR2 SYDVKM. The junction had 3 bases not matched to a gene; V was cut back by 3 bases and J by 2 bases. The CDR3 is 14 amino acids. CDR3 coding DNA: TGTGCCAGCAGTTTTCAGGGGGAGAACTATGGCTACACCTTC. It yields the protein CASSFQGENYGYTF.

V usage is TRBV11-2 and J usage is TRBJ1-1; 10 bases are a match to TRBD1. The CDR3 totals 15 residues. The V and J ends lost 1 base and 6 bases, in that order; junction bases with no gene match: 5. CDR1 SGHAT and CDR2 FQNNGV come from the germline V gene. CDR3 DNA sequence: TGTGCCAGCAGCTTAGCCCAGGGACAGGGGCCTGAAGCTTTCTTT. Its protein is CASSLAQGQGPEAFF. Together with reference TRBV11-2 and TRBJ1-1, the CDR3 gives the full variable domain: EAGVAQSPRYKIIEKRQSVAFWCNPISGHATLYWYQQILGQGPKLLIQFQNNGVVDDSQLPKDRFSAERLKGVDSTLKIQPAKLEDSAVYLCASSLAQGQGPEAFFGQGTRLTVV.

V gene TRBV27 combines with J gene TRBJ1-2, with D hard to call. Germline loops: CDR1 MNHEY, CDR2 SMNVEV (reference sequence). CDR3 length: 13 residues. The germline V and J ends were trimmed by 9 bases and 7 bases, with 18 bases remaining between them. As DNA, the CDR3 is TGTGCCAGTAAGAAAGTAGAGGCGCGTGGCTACACCTTC. As protein: CASKKVEARGYTF.

The chain employs TRBV7-7 and TRBJ2-4; weak D call: TRBD2 (6 bases). Looked up from germline, CDR1 is SSHAT and CDR2 is FNYEAQ (reference sequence). This CDR3 has 15 residues. Trimming removed 0 bases from V and 2 bases from J, with 8 bases in between. CDR3 nucleotides: TGTGCCAGCAGCTTAGCTGGGACTTCCAAAAACATTCAGTACTTC. This gives the protein CASSLAGTSKNIQYF.

The chain links TRBV20-1 to TRBJ2-3; the match to TRBD1 covers 7 bases. Germline V gene data show CDR1 as DFQATT and CDR2 as SNEGSKA (reference sequence). The CDR3 sequence is 11 residues long. V lost 6 bases and J lost 11; bases outside the gene matches: 8. The CDR3 is CSAPDRDEQYF. DNA of the CDR3: TGCAGTGCCCCCGACAGGGATGAGCAGTATTTT.

The chain employs TRBV11-2 and TRBJ2-7, with 8 bases that match TRBD1. This CDR3 is 15 amino acids long. Germline-derived CDR1 and CDR2 are SGHAT and FQNNGV. Unmatched junction bases numbered 7, after V lost 5 bases and J lost 1 base. CDR3 sequence reads: CASSNTGQASYEQYF. The CDR3 region has the DNA TGTGCCAGCAGCAATACGGGACAGGCGTCCTACGAGCAGTACTTC.

This chain joins TRBV10-3 and TRBJ2-3, with 8 bases identical to TRBD2. The CDR3 runs to 13 residues. The ends lost 6 bases at V and 5 bases at J; junction bases unmatched: 4. The germline V gene has CDR1 ENHRY and CDR2 SYGVKD. The CDR3 protein is CAIRKTSVDTQYF. The CDR3 region has the DNA TGTGCCATCAGAAAGACTAGCGTAGATACGCAGTATTTT.

This chain joins TRBV13 and TRBJ2-5, with D maybe TRBD1 (6 bases). Between the trimmed V and J ends, which lost 1 base and 4 bases, there was a span of 10 bases. The CDR3 runs to 14 residues. Germline-derived CDR1 and CDR2 are PRHDT and FYEKMQ (reference sequence). For the CDR3, the DNA is TGTGCCAGCAGCTTAGAGCAGGGGAGAGAGACCCAGTACTTC. Amino acids: CASSLEQGRETQYF.

CDR3 nucleotides: TGTGCCAGTAGTATGCAGGGGGAGGCAAATGAGCAGTTCTTC. This translates into CASSMQGEANEQFF. The genes are TRBV19 and TRBJ2-1; maybe TRBD1 (7 bases). This CDR3 has 14 amino acids. The germline V gene encodes CDR1 LNHDA and CDR2 SQIVND (reference sequence). The V gene lost 3 bases and the J gene lost 7 bases, with 13 bases spanning the gap. Based on the CDR3 plus reference TRBV19 and TRBJ2-1, the full variable domain is DGGITQSPKYLFRKEGQNVTLSCEQNLNHDAMYWYRQDPGQGLRLIYYSQIVNDFQKGDIAEGYSVSREKKESFPLTVTSAQKNPTAFYLCASSMQGEANEQFFGPGTRLTVL.